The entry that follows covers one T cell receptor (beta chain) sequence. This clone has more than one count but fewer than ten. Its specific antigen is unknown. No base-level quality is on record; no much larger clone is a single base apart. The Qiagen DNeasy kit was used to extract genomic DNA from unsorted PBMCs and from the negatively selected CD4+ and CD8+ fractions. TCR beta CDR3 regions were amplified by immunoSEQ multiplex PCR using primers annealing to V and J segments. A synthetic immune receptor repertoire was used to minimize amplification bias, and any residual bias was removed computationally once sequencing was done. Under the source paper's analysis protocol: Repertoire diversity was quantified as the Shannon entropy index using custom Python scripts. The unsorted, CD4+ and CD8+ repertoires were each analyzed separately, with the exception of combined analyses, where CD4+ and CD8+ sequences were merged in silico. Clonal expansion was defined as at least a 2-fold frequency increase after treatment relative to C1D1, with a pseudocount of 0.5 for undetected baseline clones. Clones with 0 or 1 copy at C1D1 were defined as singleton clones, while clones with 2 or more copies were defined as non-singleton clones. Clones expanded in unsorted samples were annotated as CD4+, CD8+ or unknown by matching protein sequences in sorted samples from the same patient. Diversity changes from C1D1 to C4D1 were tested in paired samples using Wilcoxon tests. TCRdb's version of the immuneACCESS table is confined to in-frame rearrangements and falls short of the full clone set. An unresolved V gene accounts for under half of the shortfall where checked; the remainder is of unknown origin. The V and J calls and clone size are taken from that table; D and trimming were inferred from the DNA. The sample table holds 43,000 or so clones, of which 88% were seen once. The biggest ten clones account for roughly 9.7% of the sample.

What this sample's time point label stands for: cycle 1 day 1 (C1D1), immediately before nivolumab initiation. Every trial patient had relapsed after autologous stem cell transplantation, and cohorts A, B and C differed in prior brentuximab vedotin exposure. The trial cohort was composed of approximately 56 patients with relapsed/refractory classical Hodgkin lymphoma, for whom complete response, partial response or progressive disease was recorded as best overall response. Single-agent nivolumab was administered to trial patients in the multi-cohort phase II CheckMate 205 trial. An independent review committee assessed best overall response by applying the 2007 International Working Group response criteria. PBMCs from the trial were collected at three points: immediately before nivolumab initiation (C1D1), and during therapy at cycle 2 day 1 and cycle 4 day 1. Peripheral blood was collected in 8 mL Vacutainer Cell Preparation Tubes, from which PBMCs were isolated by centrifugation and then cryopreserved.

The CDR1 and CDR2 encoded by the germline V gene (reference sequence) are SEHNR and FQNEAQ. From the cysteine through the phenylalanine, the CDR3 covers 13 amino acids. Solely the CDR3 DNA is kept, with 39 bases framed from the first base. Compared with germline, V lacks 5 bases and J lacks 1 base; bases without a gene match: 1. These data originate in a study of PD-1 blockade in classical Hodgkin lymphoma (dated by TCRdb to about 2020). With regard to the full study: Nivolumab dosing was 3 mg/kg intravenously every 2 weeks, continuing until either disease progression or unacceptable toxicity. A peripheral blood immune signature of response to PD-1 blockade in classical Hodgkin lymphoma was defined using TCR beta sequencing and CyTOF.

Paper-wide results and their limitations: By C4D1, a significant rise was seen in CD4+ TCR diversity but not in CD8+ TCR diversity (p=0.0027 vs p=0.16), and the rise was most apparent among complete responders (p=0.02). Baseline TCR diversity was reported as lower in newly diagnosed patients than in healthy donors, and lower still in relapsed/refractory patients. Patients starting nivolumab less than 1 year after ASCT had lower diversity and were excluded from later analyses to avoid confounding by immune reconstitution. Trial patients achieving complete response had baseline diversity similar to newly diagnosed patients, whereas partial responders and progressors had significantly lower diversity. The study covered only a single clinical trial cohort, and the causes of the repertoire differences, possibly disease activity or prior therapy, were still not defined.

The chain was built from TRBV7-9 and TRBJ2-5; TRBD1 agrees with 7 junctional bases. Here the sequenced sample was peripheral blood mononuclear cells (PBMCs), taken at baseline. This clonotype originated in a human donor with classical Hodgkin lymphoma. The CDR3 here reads CASSRDSQETQYF. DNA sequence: TGTGCCAGCAGCCGGGACAGCCAAGAGACCCAGTACTTC.